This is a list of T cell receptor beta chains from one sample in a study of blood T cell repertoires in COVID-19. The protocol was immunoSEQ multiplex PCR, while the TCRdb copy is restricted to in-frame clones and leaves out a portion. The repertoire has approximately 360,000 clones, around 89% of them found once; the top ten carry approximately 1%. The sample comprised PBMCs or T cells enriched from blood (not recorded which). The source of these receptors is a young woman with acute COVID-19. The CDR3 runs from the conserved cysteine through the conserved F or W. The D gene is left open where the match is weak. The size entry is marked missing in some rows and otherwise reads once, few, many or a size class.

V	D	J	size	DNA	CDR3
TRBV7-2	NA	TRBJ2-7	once	TGTGCCAGCAGCTTAGATGGCAGCGGGTTCTCATTTTACGAGCAGTACTTC	CASSLDGSGFSFYEQYF
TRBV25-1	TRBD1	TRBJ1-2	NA	TGTGCCAGCAGTGCCCAGGACAGGGACTATGGCTACACCTTC	CASSAQDRDYGYTF
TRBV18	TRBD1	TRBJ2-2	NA	TGTGCCAGCTCACAGGGACAGGGGCCCGGGGAGCTGTTTTTT	CASSQGQGPGELFF
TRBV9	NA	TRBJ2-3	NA	TGTGCCAGCAGTAAACTAAACCCCAGCACAGATACGCAGTATTTT	CASSKLNPSTDTQYF
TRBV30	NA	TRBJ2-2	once	TGTGCCTGGAGTGTGTTCGGGCGGGACACCGGGGAGCTGTTTTTT	CAWSVFGRDTGELFF
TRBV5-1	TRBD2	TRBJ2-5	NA	TGCGCCAGCAGCCCGGGGGGTGAGACCCAGTACTTC	CASSPGGETQYF
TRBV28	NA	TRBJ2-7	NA	TGTGCCACCCTAAGACAGAACTCCTACGAGCAGTACTTC	CATLRQNSYEQYF
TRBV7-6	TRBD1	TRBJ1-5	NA	TGTGCCAGCAGCCAAATTGCAGGGGGCTTAGGACAGCCCCAGCATTTT	CASSQIAGGLGQPQHF
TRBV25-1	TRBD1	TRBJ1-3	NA	TGTGCCAGCAGTGGGACAGGGGTGGGAGGAAACACCATATATTTT	CASSGTGVGGNTIYF
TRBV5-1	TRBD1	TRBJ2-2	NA	TGCGCCAGCAGCTTGGCGGGGACAGGGGTCACCGGGGAGCTGTTTTTT	CASSLAGTGVTGELFF